This T cell receptor beta chain was identified during a study of CD8 T cells in Susac syndrome. CDR3 length equals 16 residues. Trimming took 2 bases from V and 0 from J, leaving 10 bases between them. Germline loops: CDR1 MDHEN, CDR2 SYDVKM. Sequencing of TCR beta drew on CD8+ and CD4+ T cells from blood. The multiple sclerosis control cohort comprised treatment-naive individuals presenting with stable or active relapsing-remitting disease. RNA totalling about 0.45 to 1 ug underwent reverse transcription with random hexamers. A single record per CDR3 protein comes from TCRdb applying MiXCR to the immunoSEQ multiplex PCR reads. The sample includes approximately 70,000 distinct CDR3 sequences, approximately 94% of them seen just once.

The chain links TRBV28 to TRBJ2-2; tentative D call: TRBD2 (5 bases). The sequence was collected from a human donor with multiple sclerosis. The sequencing input was CD8+ T cells from PBMCs. This CDR3 is CASSLVGVTNTGELFF. The CDR3, as DNA: TGTGCCAGCAGTTTAGTCGGGGTTACGAACACCGGGGAGCTGTTTTTT.